Below are 22 T cell receptor beta chains sequenced from a single sample in a study of identical twins (TCRdb year 2016). The library relied on 5' RACE. Sequencing took place on an Illumina HiSeq 2000. TCRdb reprocessed the public reads (quality trimming at Q25 with fastp, clone calling with MiXCR) and kept in-frame beta chains. Rows with a matching CDR3 protein are joined into one entry that keeps the most common DNA and genes. The sample yields around 230,000 distinct CDR3 sequences; roughly a tenth were counted once. The ten largest clones add up to about 5.2% of the sample. Sequencing input: memory (CD45RO+) T cells sorted from blood. Taken with the paper, the label for cell subset or site translates to: CD45RO+ enriched T cells. The receptors shown here come from a woman aged 18-29 years in good health.

In this sample, this clonotype turned up a few times. The chain links TRBV11-2 to TRBJ1-1; D gene uncertain. Trimming left V 6 bases short and J 1 base short, with 15 bases between. The CDR3 runs to 15 residues. The germline CDR1 and CDR2 sequences are SGHAT and FQNNGV. CDR3 residues: CASRPPGRRNTEAFF. The CDR3 region has the DNA TGTGCCAGCAGACCGCCGGGTAGACGGAACACTGAAGCTTTCTTT. Full variable domain (rest looked up from reference TRBV11-2 and TRBJ1-1): EAGVAQSPRYKIIEKRQSVAFWCNPISGHATLYWYQQILGQGPKLLIQFQNNGVVDDSQLPKDRFSAERLKGVDSTLKIQPAKLEDSAVYLCASRPPGRRNTEAFFGQGTRLTVV.

This sequence joins TRBV29-1 and TRBJ1-3; no definite D call. The CDR3 consists of 13 residues. Germline V gene lookup returns CDR1 SQVTM and CDR2 ANQGSEA. V lost 8 bases and J 7 bases, leaving 18 bases between the germline ends. The CDR3 protein is CSIATIGRNTIYF. The CDR3 nucleotides read TGCAGCATCGCCACTATCGGGAGGAACACCATATATTTT.

The chain uses TRBV20-1 and TRBJ2-3, with 12 bases lining up with TRBD2. Trimming at V came to 4 bases and at J to 4 bases, leaving 9 bases not matched to a gene. Germline CDR1 and CDR2: DFQATT and SNEGSKA (reference sequence). This CDR3 region has 16 residues. The CDR3 here is CSAKRLAGVGADTQYF. DNA for the CDR3: TGCAGTGCTAAGCGACTAGCGGGGGTAGGGGCAGATACGCAGTATTTT.

This clonotype has only a few counts. This sequence joins TRBV5-1 and TRBJ2-1, with TRBD1 as a possible D gene (6 bases). Per germline, CDR1 SGHRS and CDR2 YFSETQ. V was cut by 4 bases and J by 10 bases, with 18 bases left in between. The CDR3 is 14 residues long. The CDR3 DNA sequence: TGCGCCAGCAGCGCGCGGCAGGGGTTCGGGGAGCAGTTCTTC. Translation: CASSARQGFGEQFF.

V gene TRBV6-2 or TRBV6-3 combines with J gene TRBJ1-5; D uncertain. CDR3 length equals 14 residues. V gave up 6 bases and J gave up 6 bases, with 15 bases separating them. Looked up from germline, CDR1 is MNHEY and CDR2 is SVGEGT. CDR3: CASSSPLLVQPQHF. The CDR3 nucleotides read TGTGCCAGCAGCTCCCCACTACTGGTTCAGCCCCAGCATTTT.

This clonotype was counted between two and nine times. The chain couples TRBV5-4 to TRBJ1-6; possible D gene TRBD1, 6 bases. V lost 2 bases, J lost 10 bases, and 16 bases lay in between. The CDR3 sequence is 15 residues long. Per germline, CDR1 SGHNT and CDR2 YYREEE (reference sequence). In nucleotides, the CDR3 is TGTGCCAGCAGCTTATTTCCCAGGGGAGAATCACCCCTCCACTTT. Translation gives CASSLFPRGESPLHF.

The CDR3 DNA reads TGTGCCAGCAGTCGGACAGCTTACACCGGGGAGCTGTTTTTT. As protein: CASSRTAYTGELFF. The chain carries TRBV7-8 and TRBJ2-2, with D perhaps matching TRBD1 (6 bases). Per the germline V gene, CDR1 is SGHVS and CDR2 is FQNEAQ. The CDR3 contains 14 residues. V was pared by 6 bases and J by 3 bases, with 11 bases between.

This clonotype has just a few counts. The chain is built from TRBV27 and TRBJ2-5; 16 nucleotides agree with TRBD2. The CDR3 covers 17 residues. Per the germline V gene, CDR1 is MNHEY and CDR2 is SMNVEV (reference sequence). J was trimmed by 5 bases and V by 5 bases; bases with no gene match: 8. The CDR3: CASSPGLAGGLRETQYF. In DNA form, the CDR3 reads TGTGCCAGCAGTCCGGGACTAGCGGGAGGGCTGCGGGAGACCCAGTACTTC.

This chain joins TRBV20-1 and TRBJ2-1, with D possibly matching TRBD2 (6 bases). This CDR3 spans 13 amino acids. V lost 3 bases and J lost 9, with 15 bases in between. Germline assignment: CDR1 DFQATT and CDR2 SNEGSKA (reference sequence). CDR3 nucleotide sequence: TGCAGTGCTAGGGGGGGAGGTGCCAGTGAGCAGTTCTTC. It is translated as CSARGGGASEQFF.

This clonotype was counted only a few times. The rearrangement uses TRBV7-3 and TRBJ2-3; the match to TRBD2 covers 9 bases. J lost 5 bases, V lost 2 bases, and 5 bases had no gene match. Germline CDR1 and CDR2: SGHTA and FQGTGA. This CDR3 has 15 amino acids. The CDR3 DNA reads as TGTGCCAGCAGCTTAGGGCGGGGGGGCGTAGATACGCAGTATTTT. Amino acids: CASSLGRGGVDTQYF.

This clonotype has a handful of counts. The V and J genes are TRBV7-9 and TRBJ2-7, with TRBD2 identical over 11 bases. The CDR3 is 15 residues long. Per germline, CDR1 SEHNR and CDR2 FQNEAQ (reference sequence). V shed 5 bases and J 2 bases; nucleotides not matched to a gene: 5. The CDR3: CASSDPGLAAYEQYF. The CDR3 DNA reads TGTGCCAGCAGCGACCCGGGACTAGCGGCCTACGAGCAGTACTTC.

This clonotype was observed a few times. The chain has TRBV20-1 and TRBJ2-1, with TRBD2 matching 7 bases. The CDR3 has 11 residues. The V gene's germline CDR1 is DFQATT and CDR2 SNEGSKA (reference sequence). The V segment lost 5 bases and the J segment 12 bases; nucleotides outside the gene matches: 7. CDR3 nucleotide sequence: TGCAGTGCTGACCGGATAGCGGGGCAGTTCTTC. Translating it yields CSADRIAGQFF.

The chain combines TRBV9 with TRBJ2-1; 10 positions agree with TRBD2. Germline loops: CDR1 SGDLS, CDR2 YYNGEE. Losses at the gene ends were 3 bases for V and 7 bases for J; bases not matched to a gene: 4. The length of the CDR3 is 14 residues. CDR3 DNA: TGTGCCAGCAGCGCTCCTAGCGGGAGAAATGAGCAGTTCTTC. Protein product: CASSAPSGRNEQFF.

This clonotype was detected only a few times. The rearrangement uses TRBV4-3 and TRBJ2-3, with 7 positions matching TRBD2. V lost 1 base to trimming and J lost 4 bases; unmatched junction nucleotides: 8. The length of the CDR3 is 16 residues. The germline gives CDR1 LGHNA, CDR2 YSLEER. The CDR3 nucleotides are TGCGCCAGCAGCCAAGTGGCTAGCGGCGCTGCAGATACGCAGTATTTT. Its translation: CASSQVASGAADTQYF.

J is TRBJ2-7 and V is TRBV6-5; maybe TRBD2 (6 bases). There are 15 residues in the CDR3. Germline assignment: CDR1 MNHEY and CDR2 SVGAGI. V lost 6 bases and J lost 2, with 17 bases in between. The CDR3 coding sequence is TGTGCCAGCAGATTAGTCCGGGACTCGACCTACGAGCAGTACTTC. Residues: CASRLVRDSTYEQYF.

This clonotype was seen a handful of times. The rearrangement joins TRBV11-2 to TRBJ2-1; 8 bases align to TRBD1. Germline V gives CDR1 SGHAT, CDR2 FQNNGV. V shed 2 bases, J shed 9 bases, and the junction held 6 bases outside the gene matches. The CDR3 contains 14 residues. The DNA of the CDR3 is TGTGCCAGCAGCTTACTCGGACAGGGAGGTGAGCAGTTCTTC. It yields the protein CASSLLGQGGEQFF. The full variable domain, rest sourced from reference TRBV11-2 and TRBJ2-1, is EAGVAQSPRYKIIEKRQSVAFWCNPISGHATLYWYQQILGQGPKLLIQFQNNGVVDDSQLPKDRFSAERLKGVDSTLKIQPAKLEDSAVYLCASSLLGQGGEQFFGPGTRLTVL.

A few counts support this clonotype. V gene TRBV18 combines with J gene TRBJ2-7, with D tentatively TRBD1 (5 bases). Trimming cost V 4 bases and J 3 bases, with 13 bases left between them. This CDR3 spans 14 amino acids. CDR1 KGHSH and CDR2 LQKENI come from the germline V gene. CDR3 nucleotide sequence: TGTGCCAGCTCACAAGGAACAGGAAACTACGAGCAGTACTTC. Encoded protein: CASSQGTGNYEQYF.

The V gene is TRBV5-1, the J gene TRBJ1-3; 7 bases align to TRBD1. CDR1 is SGHRS and CDR2 is YFSETQ in the germline V gene. This CDR3 comprises 14 residues. V trimming: 4 bases; J trimming: 0 bases; junction bases outside the gene matches: 1. Written as DNA, the CDR3 is TGCGCCAGCAGCGGGACAGACTCTGGAAACACCATATATTTT. Translated: CASSGTDSGNTIYF.

The chain recombines TRBV3-1 with TRBJ2-5; TRBD2 matches 9 bases. Trimming cost V 7 bases and J 4 bases; bases outside gene matches: 4. The CDR3 spans 13 residues. Germline loops: CDR1 LGHDT, CDR2 YNNKEL (reference sequence). The CDR3 DNA follows: TGTGCCAGCATGTCTAGCGGGGTAGAGACCCAGTACTTC. As protein: CASMSSGVETQYF.

This rearrangement joins TRBV18 to TRBJ1-4; D is uncertain. The CDR3 contains 16 residues. The V gene's germline CDR1 is KGHSH and CDR2 LQKENI. The V and J ends lost 2 bases and 11 bases respectively, with 21 bases between them. The CDR3 is CASSPWEGLPPFKLFF. In DNA form, the CDR3 reads TGTGCCAGCTCACCATGGGAAGGCCTTCCACCCTTTAAACTGTTTTTT.

There are many counts of this clonotype. The J gene is TRBJ2-3, the V gene TRBV24-1; D perhaps matches TRBD1 (6 bases). The CDR3 sequence is 14 residues long. V lost 5 bases and J 1 base, leaving 9 bases between the germline ends. Germline CDR1 reads KGHDR; CDR2 reads SFDVKD. CDR3 sequence reads: CATSGRQGTDTQYF. The CDR3 bases are TGTGCCACCAGTGGCCGACAGGGCACAGATACGCAGTATTTT.

This clonotype was observed a handful of times. The rearrangement joins TRBV11-2 to TRBJ2-1; TRBD2 matches 12 bases. Trimming cost V 7 bases and J 8 bases; bases outside gene matches: 9. The CDR3 runs 15 residues. CDR1 SGHAT and CDR2 FQNNGV come from the germline V gene. In nucleotides, the CDR3 is TGTGCCAGCAACAAGGGGCTAGCGGGAGGGCATGAGCAGTTCTTC. It specifies CASNKGLAGGHEQFF. Based on the CDR3 plus reference TRBV11-2 and TRBJ2-1, the full variable domain is EAGVAQSPRYKIIEKRQSVAFWCNPISGHATLYWYQQILGQGPKLLIQFQNNGVVDDSQLPKDRFSAERLKGVDSTLKIQPAKLEDSAVYLCASNKGLAGGHEQFFGPGTRLTVL.